This TCR beta chain stems from a study of T-cell reconstitution after alpha-beta-depleted transplantation in children. The study, taken as a whole, reports: Once a year had passed after transplant, T-cell counts and diversity came mostly from newly produced T cells. The origin of alpha-beta T cells about two months after transplant was reportedly several hundred expanded graft clones. Several patients had high TCRbeta diversity at day 60; it came from surviving recipient T cells and thymic progenitors.

As to this clonotype: Its antigen is unknown.

The CDR3 loop spans 15 amino acids. The germline CDR1 and CDR2 sequences are SGHAT and FQNNGV. Trimming left V 7 bases short and J 7 bases short, with 22 bases between. Researchers prepared the TCRbeta library using unique molecular identifiers, the study reports. Each CDR3 protein is one row after TCRdb ran MiXCR on the PCR reads. Here the sample spans fewer than 550,000 distinct CDR3 sequences, around 10% being singletons. The chain is built from TRBV11-2 and TRBJ1-2; D remains ambiguous. The source is a female patient between 2 and 10 years old who had a stem cell transplant for aplastic anemia, so the T cells may come from the graft donor. The specimen comprised PBMCs, mostly from graft donor cells, sampled 180 days after TCRalphabeta/CD19-depleted stem cell transplant. Here the CDR3 DNA reads TGTGCCAGCAAGATAACCTCGGGCGCACTAGGTGGCTACACCTTC. It translates to CASKITSGALGGYTF.